What follows are 12 T cell receptor beta chains derived from one specimen sequenced in a study of T-cell memory formation after mild COVID-19. In TCRdb, the 5' RACE reads were re-called with MiXCR into one record per CDR3 protein. Among 350,000 or so distinct CDR3 sequences listed, 20% to 25% were seen once. The material sequenced was PBMCs or a T cell subset sorted from them (not recorded which). These receptors came from an adult woman who had mild COVID-19 (a few samples of this study predate the infection). Cell type and time point are not known.

This clonotype was picked up a small number of times. The rearrangement links TRBV4-2 to TRBJ1-2, with a weak D call TRBD1 (5 bases). Germline CDR1 reads LGHNA; CDR2 reads YNFKEQ. The CDR3 sequence is 17 residues long. Between the trimmed V and J ends, which lost 1 base and 2 bases, there was a span of 17 bases. The CDR3 bases are TGTGCCAGCAGCCAAGTGGGGGATAACCGTTTAAACTATGGCTACACCTTC. Its protein is CASSQVGDNRLNYGYTF.

The chain combines TRBV29-1 with TRBJ2-1; the match to TRBD2 covers 8 bases. The CDR3 has 15 amino acids. In germline, CDR1 is SQVTM, CDR2 ANQGSEA. Trimming at V came to 3 bases and at J to 5 bases, leaving 9 bases not matched to a gene. The CDR3 DNA reads as TGCAGCGTTGATCAATTCGGGAGGGCCAACAATGAGCAGTTCTTC. This sequence encodes CSVDQFGRANNEQFF.

This clonotype was seen a handful of times. The chain uses TRBV29-1 and TRBJ1-1, with D perhaps TRBD1 (6 bases). There are 12 residues in the CDR3. The germline CDR1 and CDR2 sequences are SQVTM and ANQGSEA. Trimming stripped 4 bases from V and 5 bases from J, with 11 bases between. The DNA for the CDR3 is TGCAGCGTTGTAGGGACAATAACTGAAGCTTTCTTT. Protein: CSVVGTITEAFF.

This clonotype was counted a few times. This chain connects TRBV24-1 to TRBJ2-5; 7 positions match TRBD1. This CDR3 spans 13 amino acids. Germline assignment: CDR1 KGHDR and CDR2 SFDVKD. Germline trimming cut 3 bases from V and 7 bases from J; bases unmatched to any gene: 4. CDR3 loop: CATSDGTVLTQYF. CDR3 DNA sequence: TGTGCCACCAGTGATGGGACAGTATTGACCCAGTACTTC.

A few counts support this clonotype. The rearrangement links TRBV29-1 to TRBJ1-1, with D perhaps matching TRBD1 (5 bases). Deletions cut 6 bases from V and 0 bases from J, with 14 bases between. CDR3 size: 14 residues. From germline, CDR1 is SQVTM and CDR2 ANQGSEA. CDR3 DNA sequence: TGCAGCGTGGGGACGACGAAATTGAACACTGAAGCTTTCTTT. It translates to CSVGTTKLNTEAFF.

A few counts support this clonotype. The gene calls are TRBV3-1 and TRBJ2-2; the D gene is possibly TRBD1 (5 bases). Germline lookup yields CDR1 LGHDT and CDR2 YNNKEL (reference sequence). V lost 1 base and J 8 bases, leaving 14 bases between the germline ends. The CDR3 runs 15 residues. The CDR3 is CASSQARQRTGELFF. The CDR3 nucleotides are TGTGCCAGCAGCCAAGCCCGACAGAGAACGGGGGAGCTGTTTTTT.

V usage is TRBV12-3 or TRBV12-4 and J usage is TRBJ1-2; D uncertain. V shed 1 base and J shed 13 bases, with 10 bases lying between them. CDR3 length equals 11 residues. DNA for the CDR3: TGTGCCAGCAGTTTAGGGCGGGTTGGCACCTTC. Its protein product is CASSLGRVGTF.

This clonotype was found a few times. The chain uses TRBV30 and TRBJ2-7, with 7 bases lining up with TRBD2. CDR3 length: 13 amino acids. V gave up 2 bases and J gave up 6 bases; unmatched junction bases: 7. From germline, CDR1 is GTSNPN and CDR2 SVGIG (reference sequence). The CDR3 reads CAWSQREPGEQYF. CDR3 nucleotide sequence: TGTGCCTGGAGTCAGCGGGAACCTGGCGAGCAGTACTTC.

As DNA, the CDR3 is TGCAGTGCTAGAGCTCCAGGGTCCCACAATGAGCAGTTCTTC. Its protein is CSARAPGSHNEQFF. This chain joins TRBV20-1 and TRBJ2-1, with D possibly TRBD1 on 5 matching bases. V lost 1 base, J lost 5 bases, and 12 bases lay in between. Per germline, CDR1 DFQATT and CDR2 SNEGSKA (reference sequence). This CDR3 has 14 amino acids.

This clonotype has only a few counts. The rearrangement joins TRBV12-3 or TRBV12-4 to TRBJ1-2, with a weak D call TRBD1 (5 bases). V was trimmed by 3 bases and J by 1 base, leaving 6 bases between them. The CDR3 has 13 amino acids. Written as DNA, the CDR3 is TGTGCCAGCAGTTTCCAGGGTAACTATGGCTACACCTTC. It yields the protein CASSFQGNYGYTF.

The chain carries TRBV2 and TRBJ2-7; D is perhaps TRBD1 (5 bases). Looked up from germline, CDR1 is SNHLY and CDR2 is FYNNEI. Trimming shortened V by 0 bases and J by 4 bases, and 10 bases separated the two germline ends. This CDR3 comprises 14 residues. The CDR3 DNA sequence: TGTGCCAGCAGTGAAGCGGGCAGGGTATACGAGCAGTACTTC. Residues: CASSEAGRVYEQYF.

The V gene is TRBV7-8, the J gene TRBJ2-7; 8 nucleotides agree with TRBD1. The germline gives CDR1 SGHVS, CDR2 FQNEAQ. V trimming: 1 base; J trimming: 4 bases; junction bases outside the gene matches: 9. There are 16 residues in the CDR3. The CDR3 DNA sequence: TGTGCCAGCAGCTTAGTACCCCAGGGGGCTTTTTACGAGCAGTACTTC. It codes for CASSLVPQGAFYEQYF.